This is a list of T cell receptor beta chains from one sample in a study of shared clonotypes between healthy human individuals. Profiled with immunoSEQ multiplex PCR; TCRdb holds only in-frame clones, not every one. This table has 1,100,000 or so clones, 70% to 80% appearing once. Specimen: memory CD4+ T cells from PBMCs. Receptor source: a man aged 18 to 29 in good health. Some clones in this sample may be carry-over from other donors' samples. Each CDR3 is given with its conserved first and last residue. A D gene is named only where the DNA matches it firmly. Some rows have no size entry. The others give once, few or many, or a class for an expanded clone.

TRBV2	.	TRBJ1-1	.	CASSRRGGTEAFF	TGTGCCAGCAGCCGGAGGGGGGGCACTGAAGCTTTCTTT
TRBV27	.	TRBJ2-3	.	CASSQHNGDTQYF	TGTGCCAGCAGTCAACACAATGGAGATACGCAGTATTTT
TRBV15	.	TRBJ1-4	.	CATSRDRSGGTNEKLFF	TGTGCCACCAGCAGAGATCGGTCGGGAGGGACTAATGAAAAACTGTTTTTT
TRBV18	.	TRBJ2-1	TRBD1	CASSPPGRGSNEQFF	TGTGCCAGCTCACCACCCGGCAGGGGGTCCAATGAGCAGTTCTTC
TRBV11-2	.	TRBJ2-5	TRBD2	CASSLTSGRKTQYF	TGTGCCAGCAGCTTAACTAGCGGGAGAAAGACCCAGTACTTC
TRBV7-2	.	TRBJ1-5	.	CASSLEGVSNQPQHF	TGTGCCAGCAGCTTAGAAGGGGTGAGCAATCAGCCCCAGCATTTT
TRBV18	.	TRBJ1-2	TRBD1	CASSPLGYGTGNNYGYTF	TGTGCCAGCTCACCACTGGGTTATGGGACAGGGAATAACTATGGCTACACCTTC
TRBV5-5	.	TRBJ1-2	TRBD1	CASSTGQGSGGYTF	TGTGCCAGCAGCACAGGACAGGGGTCAGGGGGCTACACCTTC
TRBV9	few	TRBJ1-1	.	CASSVADFNTEAFF	TGTGCCAGCAGCGTAGCGGACTTCAACACTGAAGCTTTCTTT
TRBV11-2	.	TRBJ2-1	TRBD1	CASSFSGTGDNEQFF	TGTGCCAGCAGCTTTAGTGGGACAGGGGACAATGAGCAGTTCTTC
TRBV5-1	.	TRBJ2-3	TRBD2	CASSRLAGEVDTQYF	TGCGCCAGCAGCCGACTAGCGGGAGAGGTAGATACGCAGTATTTT
TRBV7-9	many	TRBJ2-1	TRBD2	CASSLPFRLAGFNNEQFF	TGTGCCAGCAGCTTACCTTTCAGACTAGCGGGATTTAACAATGAGCAGTTCTTC
TRBV5-1	.	TRBJ2-7	.	CASSQPGRIYEQYF	TGCGCCAGCAGCCAGCCAGGAAGGATCTACGAGCAGTACTTC
TRBV19	.	TRBJ2-2	TRBD1	CASSIGTGRRGELFF	TGTGCCAGTAGTATAGGGACAGGTCGGCGCGGGGAGCTGTTTTTT
TRBV5-1	.	TRBJ2-3	.	CASSPKTNRATTDTQYF	TGCGCCAGCAGCCCCAAAACAAACAGGGCTACCACAGATACGCAGTATTTT
TRBV15	.	TRBJ1-4	.	CATSRDARSNEKLFF	TGTGCCACCAGCAGAGATGCGCGTTCTAATGAAAAACTGTTTTTT
TRBV7-2	.	TRBJ2-7	.	CASSLSGDAFYEQYF	TGTGCCAGCAGCTTATCGGGGGATGCATTCTACGAGCAGTACTTC
TRBV21-1	.	TRBJ1-5	.	CASSNCRTLGQGNNQPQHF	TGTGCCAGCAGCAATTGTAGGACTCTCGGACAGGGGAACAATCAGCCCCAGCATTTT
TRBV5-1	.	TRBJ1-2	.	CASSLGGSYGYTF	TGCGCCAGCAGCTTGGGAGGCAGTTATGGCTACACCTTC
TRBV5-1	few	TRBJ1-1	TRBD1	CASSLNMIGQGTEAFF	TGCGCCAGCAGCCTTAATATGATTGGACAGGGCACTGAAGCTTTCTTT
TRBV19	.	TRBJ2-6	.	CASSDEGSGANVLTF	TGTGCCAGTAGTGACGAGGGGTCGGGGGCCAACGTCCTGACTTTC
TRBV28	once	TRBJ1-4	.	CASSSGDNEKLFF	TGTGCCAGCAGTTCGGGGGATAACGAAAAACTGTTTTTT
TRBV28	.	TRBJ1-2	TRBD1	CASSPLGGQLDNYGYTF	TGTGCCAGCAGTCCCTTAGGGGGCCAACTGGATAACTATGGCTACACCTTC
TRBV27	.	TRBJ2-2	TRBD2	CASTAHLAWAGGTGELFF	TGTGCCAGCACAGCCCACCTAGCTTGGGCGGGAGGTACCGGGGAGCTGTTTTTT